Below are 11 T cell receptor beta chains sequenced from a single sample in a study of cytomegalovirus exposure and HLA in healthy donors. This PCR relied on a set of 60 Vbeta primers and 13 Jbeta primers. Sequencing used immunoSEQ multiplex PCR; TCRdb keeps in-frame clones, though not all of them. The repertoire has more than 95,000 clones, 70% to 85% of them found once; the top ten carry about 5.4%. Sequencing input: PBMCs. Source of these receptors: a woman aged 18 to 35 in good health and CMV-seropositive.

The chain uses TRBV7-9 and TRBJ2-3; D gene ambiguous. This CDR3 spans 13 amino acids. The V gene lost 0 bases and the J gene lost 2 bases, with 3 bases spanning the gap. CDR1 is SEHNR and CDR2 is FQNEAQ in the germline V gene (reference sequence). The chain's CDR3 is CASSLAATDTQYF. The CDR3 coding sequence is TGTGCCAGCAGCTTAGCGGCCACAGATACGCAGTATTTT.

The rearrangement links TRBV4-2 to TRBJ1-2; no reliable D call. The CDR3 covers 13 residues. The germline CDR1 and CDR2 sequences are LGHNA and YNFKEQ. The ends were cut back, 0 bases at V and 4 bases at J, with 6 bases in the middle. The chain's CDR3 is CASSQDFIYGYTF. The CDR3 bases are TGTGCCAGCAGCCAAGATTTCATCTATGGCTACACCTTC.

The rearrangement links TRBV6-6 to TRBJ2-7; 8 bases fit TRBD1. CDR3 length: 15 residues. After removal of 6 bases from V and 3 bases from J, the junction contained 10 bases not matched to a gene. The germline CDR1 and CDR2 sequences are MNHNY and SVGAGI (reference sequence). The CDR3 DNA reads TGTGCCAGCAGGGAATTGGACAGGGTAAGCTACGAGCAGTACTTC. Amino acid sequence: CASRELDRVSYEQYF.

The rearrangement links TRBV5-4 to TRBJ2-1, with 8 bases matching TRBD2. The CDR3 loop spans 16 amino acids. Per the germline V gene, CDR1 is SGHNT and CDR2 is YYREEE (reference sequence). V was clipped by 0 bases and J by 0 bases; unmatched bases: 2. Here the CDR3 reads CASSLVGRASYNEQFF. In DNA form, the CDR3 reads TGTGCCAGCAGCTTGGTCGGGAGGGCCTCCTACAATGAGCAGTTCTTC.

This clone occurred once. The same CDR3 can be traced to other DNA sequences in this sample. This chain connects TRBV6-5 to TRBJ1-5; D is unresolved. Per germline, CDR1 MNHEY and CDR2 SVGAGI. This CDR3 comprises 15 residues. Trimming pared 0 bases from V and 0 bases from J, leaving 6 bases between. The CDR3 DNA reads TGTGCCAGCAGTTACTCCCGGGATAGCAATCAGCCCCAGCATTTT. It translates to CASSYSRDSNQPQHF.

This chain uses TRBV6-5 with TRBJ1-2, with TRBD1 as a possible D gene (6 bases). Germline CDR1 reads MNHEY; CDR2 reads SVGAGI. With 5 bases removed from V and 7 bases from J, the gap between germline ends came to 17 bases. This CDR3 region has 14 residues. This CDR3 is CASSTPGHGTGYTF. CDR3 DNA: TGTGCCAGCAGTACCCCGGGACACGGAACTGGCTACACCTTC.

The chain recombines TRBV9 with TRBJ1-5; 8 positions agree with TRBD1. Germline lookup yields CDR1 SGDLS and CDR2 YYNGEE. V dropped 0 bases and J dropped 3; count of bases not matched to a gene: 2. The CDR3 runs 15 residues. CDR3 loop: CASSVGGQVNQPQHF. In DNA, the CDR3 is TGTGCCAGCAGCGTAGGGGGACAGGTCAATCAGCCCCAGCATTTT.

The chain uses TRBV29-1 and TRBJ2-7; a possible D gene is TRBD1 (5 bases). Trimming shortened V by 2 bases and J by 1 base, and 9 bases separated the two germline ends. Germline values: CDR1 SQVTM, CDR2 ANQGSEA. This CDR3 is built from 13 residues. The CDR3 DNA sequence: TGCAGCGTTGAAATTACAGGTTCCTACGAGCAGTACTTC. Translated, it gives CSVEITGSYEQYF.

In this sample, this clone turned up a few times. The chain joins TRBV15 to TRBJ2-1; 13 nucleotides agree with TRBD2. This CDR3 has 14 residues. Germline V lookup: CDR1 LNHNV, CDR2 YYDKDF (reference sequence). Trimming at V came to 5 bases and at J to 10 bases, leaving 5 bases not matched to a gene. The CDR3, as DNA: TGTGCCACCAGCGGGGGACTAGCGGGATGGGAGCAGTTCTTC. Protein product: CATSGGLAGWEQFF.

This clone was seen a single time. This chain joins TRBV5-8 and TRBJ2-3, with no clear D. V was cut by 4 bases and J by 3 bases, with 6 bases left in between. Per germline, CDR1 SGHTS and CDR2 YDEGEE. This CDR3 is built from 12 residues. This chain's CDR3 is CASSPQTDTQYF. The CDR3 nucleotides are TGTGCCAGCAGCCCCCAAACAGATACGCAGTATTTT.

For this clone: Germline and junction disagree at one end, which may indicate a read error. V is TRBV2 and J is TRBJ2-7, with 8 bases that match TRBD1. The CDR3 totals 13 residues. The V gene's germline CDR1 is SNHLY and CDR2 FYNNEI. The CDR3 spells CASRTGASHEQYF. The CDR3 coding sequence is TGTGCCAGCAGGACAGGGGCCTCCCACGAGCAGTACTTC.